What follows is one T cell receptor (beta chain) and its context. TCRdb fed the 5' RACE reads into MiXCR, producing one record per CDR3 protein. This sample has roughly 250,000 distinct CDR3 sequences, with more than 12% found just once. This sample is part of a study of identical twins. V was trimmed by 1 base and J by 5 bases, leaving 11 bases between them. CDR1 is SGHRS, CDR2 YFSETQ, per germline. This CDR3 comprises 14 residues. Sequencing was performed on memory (CD45RO+) T cells sorted from blood. The origin of this receptor is a woman between 18 and 30 years old in good health. The rearrangement links TRBV5-1 to TRBJ2-3; no firm D call. The CDR3 DNA is TGCGCCAGCAGCTTGAGTTCAGGTCGAGATACGCAGTATTTT. Translated: CASSLSSGRDTQYF.